One sample yielded the 13 T cell receptor beta chains listed below, sequenced in a study of cytomegalovirus exposure and HLA in healthy donors. The PCR contained 60 Vbeta and 13 Jbeta primers. The assay was immunoSEQ multiplex PCR, and TCRdb's table has in-frame clones only and misses some. The sample includes 65,000 to 80,000 clones, approximately 81% seen only once; the top ten take less than 9.5%. The source material was PBMCs. The receptor set was obtained from a woman in her 40s in good health and CMV-seropositive.

This chain joins TRBV7-2 and TRBJ2-7; D perhaps matches TRBD2 (6 bases). V was trimmed by 1 base and J by 4 bases, leaving 8 bases between them. Germline V CDR1 and CDR2: SGHTA, FQGNSA. The CDR3 has 13 amino acids. The chain's CDR3 is CASSLEGRYEQYF. The CDR3 DNA reads TGTGCCAGCAGCTTAGAAGGGAGGTACGAGCAGTACTTC.

This rearrangement joins TRBV4-1 to TRBJ2-2; D possibly corresponds to TRBD1 (6 bases). Germline V gives CDR1 MGHRA, CDR2 YSYEKL. V lost 3 bases to trimming and J lost 7 bases, with 21 bases between them. This CDR3 is built from 17 residues. The chain's CDR3 is CASSHSQGPTVGGELFF. CDR3 DNA: TGCGCCAGCAGCCACTCTCAGGGGCCCACGGTGGGCGGGGAGCTGTTTTTT.

This clone was found once. The chain has TRBV5-1 and TRBJ2-1, with 9 bases fitting TRBD2. This CDR3 comprises 16 residues. V lost 0 bases and J lost 2; bases outside the gene matches: 3. Looked up from germline, CDR1 is SGHRS and CDR2 is YFSETQ. Here the CDR3 DNA reads TGCGCCAGCAGCTTGGCTGCGGGGGGGACCTACAATGAGCAGTTCTTC. As protein: CASSLAAGGTYNEQFF.

This chain joins TRBV23-1 and TRBJ1-5; TRBD1 might be the D (5 bases). TRBV23-1 is treated as an ORF (open reading frame) with a function not yet certain. V lost 2 bases, J lost 7 bases, and 9 bases lay in between. This CDR3 has 13 residues. The CDR3 loop reads CASSQRRGQPQHF. The CDR3 region has the DNA TGCGCCAGCAGTCAACGGCGGGGGCAGCCCCAGCATTTT.

The chain couples TRBV28 to TRBJ1-2; 12 bases map to TRBD1. Per the germline V gene, CDR1 is MDHEN and CDR2 is SYDVKM. This CDR3 is built from 17 residues. Germline trimming cut 6 bases from V and 4 bases from J; bases unmatched to any gene: 12. In DNA form, the CDR3 reads TGTGCCAGCAGCTCTACCGGGACAGGGGGCTCGAGCTATGGCTACACCTTC. Protein: CASSSTGTGGSSYGYTF.

CDR3 loop: CASSLSGVAKQFF. The CDR3 DNA reads TGTGCCAGCAGTTTGAGTGGAGTGGCAAAGCAGTTCTTC. The J gene is TRBJ2-1, the V gene TRBV28; D not resolved. Trimming removed 3 bases at V and 11 bases at J, with 14 bases between. The CDR3 contains 13 residues. The germline CDR1 and CDR2 sequences are MDHEN and SYDVKM. The variable domain in full, with the rest retrieved from reference TRBV28 and TRBJ2-1, is DVKVTQSSRYLVKRTGEKVFLECVQDMDHENMFWYRQDPGLGLRLIYFSYDVKMKEKGDIPEGYSVSREKKERFSLILESASTNQTSMYLCASSLSGVAKQFFGPGTRLTVL.

V usage is TRBV19 and J usage is TRBJ1-5; 9 bases agree with TRBD1. The CDR3 is 15 amino acids. Germline values: CDR1 LNHDA, CDR2 SQIVND (reference sequence). With 5 bases clipped from V and 4 bases from J, the junction kept 6 bases outside the gene matches. The DNA for the CDR3 is TGTGCCAGTAGTGGGGGGACAGGGTGGAATCAGCCCCAGCATTTT. As protein: CASSGGTGWNQPQHF.

The chain carries TRBV27 and TRBJ2-5; D might be TRBD1 (5 bases). V shed 3 bases and J shed 4 bases, with 6 bases lying between them. Germline CDR1 MNHEY, CDR2 SMNVEV (reference sequence). The CDR3 runs 12 residues. The chain's CDR3 is CASSFRGETQYF. CDR3 in DNA: TGTGCCAGCAGTTTTAGGGGAGAGACCCAGTACTTC.

This clone showed up just a few times. The chain links TRBV19 to TRBJ2-1; 11 positions match TRBD2. The CDR3 loop spans 16 amino acids. Germline CDR1 is LNHDA and CDR2 is SQIVND (reference sequence). V lost 4 bases to trimming and J lost 9 bases; unmatched junction nucleotides: 11. The CDR3 DNA reads TGTGCCAGTAGTACCCAACTAGCGGGGGACCTAGGTGAGCAGTTCTTC. This encodes CASSTQLAGDLGEQFF.

The V gene is TRBV5-1, the J gene TRBJ2-7; 9 nucleotides agree with TRBD2. Per germline, CDR1 SGHRS and CDR2 YFSETQ. The CDR3 sequence is 17 residues long. With V trimmed by 1 base and J by 1 base, 9 bases remained unmatched. CDR3 sequence (DNA): TGCGCCAGCAGCTTGAGGGCGGCGGGGGGGTCTTCCTACGAGCAGTACTTC. Protein sequence: CASSLRAAGGSSYEQYF.

The J gene is TRBJ2-1, the V gene TRBV2; D perhaps matches TRBD2 (5 bases). The length of the CDR3 is 12 residues. CDR1 is SNHLY, CDR2 FYNNEI, per germline. V was trimmed by 9 bases and J by 4 bases, leaving 10 bases between them. The CDR3 DNA is TGTGCCAGTACCGGGGAGTACAATGAGCAGTTCTTC. This gives the protein CASTGEYNEQFF.

The chain employs TRBV2 and TRBJ2-7; D uncertain. Germline V gives CDR1 SNHLY, CDR2 FYNNEI. The CDR3 has 13 amino acids. Deletions cut 4 bases from V and 1 base from J, with 8 bases between. The CDR3 DNA sequence: TGTGCCAGCAGTGGAGAAACTTCCTACGAGCAGTACTTC. Its translation is CASSGETSYEQYF.

The chain uses TRBV7-9 and TRBJ1-1; D call uncertain. Looked up from germline, CDR1 is SEHNR and CDR2 is FQNEAQ (reference sequence). CDR3 size: 14 residues. Trimming stripped 1 base from V and 0 bases from J, with 6 bases between. Here the CDR3 DNA reads TGTGCCAGCAGCTTAGTTCCAGTGAACACTGAAGCTTTCTTT. This codes for CASSLVPVNTEAFF. Based on the CDR3 plus reference TRBV7-9 and TRBJ1-1, the full variable domain is DTGVSQNPRHKITKRGQNVTFRCDPISEHNRLYWYRQTLGQGPEFLTYFQNEAQLEKSRLLSDRFSAERPKGSFSTLEIQRTEQGDSAMYLCASSLVPVNTEAFFGQGTRLTVV.